The 22 T cell receptor beta chains given below trace back to one sample, sequenced in a study of graft-versus-host responses after intestinal transplantation. Assay used: immunoSEQ multiplex PCR; TCRdb lists only in-frame clones, some missing. This sample has 13,000 or so clones, with 70% to 75% found just once. Graft tissue was processed to release intraepithelial and lamina propria lymphocytes. Sequences were derived from ileum tissue, sampled 16 days after intestinal transplant. The receptors were gathered from a human patient who received an intestinal transplant, so some T cells may come from the graft donor.

This rearrangement joins TRBV28 to TRBJ1-5; D might be TRBD1 (5 bases). This CDR3 has 15 residues. Germline CDR1 is MDHEN and CDR2 is SYDVKM. V was clipped by 4 bases and J by 3 bases, with 13 bases between them. DNA for the CDR3: TGTGCCAGCAGTTCCGTTGACAGTTTCAATCAGCCCCAGCATTTT. Its protein product is CASSSVDSFNQPQHF.

The chain recombines TRBV5-1 with TRBJ1-5, with 10 bases lining up with TRBD1. V lost 0 bases, J lost 2 bases, and 2 bases stayed unmatched. The germline CDR1 and CDR2 sequences are SGHRS and YFSETQ. CDR3 size: 16 residues. The CDR3 DNA sequence: TGCGCCAGCAGCTTGGTGGGGACAGGGGGCAATCAGCCCCAGCATTTT. It translates to CASSLVGTGGNQPQHF.

This clone came up once. The chain couples TRBV19 to TRBJ2-7; the D gene is possibly TRBD1 (5 bases). The CDR3 totals 15 residues. Trimming left V 3 bases short and J 4 bases short, with 16 bases between. Germline-derived CDR1 and CDR2 are LNHDA and SQIVND (reference sequence). The CDR3 DNA sequence: TGTGCCAGTAGTATCGGCGTGAAGGGGCAATACGAGCAGTACTTC. It encodes CASSIGVKGQYEQYF. Using reference TRBV19 and TRBJ2-7 for the parts outside the CDR3, the full variable domain is DGGITQSPKYLFRKEGQNVTLSCEQNLNHDAMYWYRQDPGQGLRLIYYSQIVNDFQKGDIAEGYSVSREKKESFPLTVTSAQKNPTAFYLCASSIGVKGQYEQYFGPGTRLTVT.

This rearrangement joins TRBV5-1 to TRBJ2-3, with 7 bases that match TRBD2. V was clipped by 0 bases and J by 6 bases; unmatched bases: 4. CDR1 is SGHRS, CDR2 YFSETQ, per germline. The CDR3 contains 14 residues. In nucleotides, the CDR3 is TGCGCCAGCAGCTTGGGGGACTACCATGATACGCAGTATTTT. Amino acid sequence: CASSLGDYHDTQYF.

This chain uses TRBV5-4 with TRBJ2-1; 10 bases line up with TRBD2. The germline V gene encodes CDR1 SGHNT and CDR2 YYREEE (reference sequence). V lost 4 bases to trimming and J lost 4 bases; unmatched junction nucleotides: 2. The CDR3 sequence is 14 residues long. The chain's CDR3 is CASSGGLAYNEQFF. The CDR3 coding sequence is TGTGCCAGCAGCGGGGGACTAGCGTACAATGAGCAGTTCTTC.

This clone is labeled as large. The genes are TRBV27 and TRBJ1-1; D may be TRBD1 (5 bases). The germline gives CDR1 MNHEY, CDR2 SMNVEV (reference sequence). This CDR3 is 11 amino acids long. Trimming cost V 6 bases and J 8 bases, with 10 bases left between them. The CDR3 here is CASRGGPEAFF. CDR3 DNA: TGTGCCAGCAGGGGGGGTCCCGAAGCTTTCTTT.

The chain recombines TRBV7-3 with TRBJ2-6; D possibly corresponds to TRBD1 (6 bases). Germline CDR1 and CDR2: SGHTA and FQGTGA. The CDR3 totals 15 residues. The V and J ends lost 5 bases and 4 bases respectively, with 12 bases between them. The CDR3 region is CASSITGPGANVLTF. The DNA for the CDR3 is TGTGCCAGCAGCATTACAGGGCCCGGGGCCAACGTCCTGACTTTC.

This clone was counted a few times. The chain carries TRBV4-3 and TRBJ1-1; D is undetermined. The CDR3 has 19 residues. From germline, CDR1 is LGHNA and CDR2 YSLEER. With 1 base removed from V and 0 bases from J, the gap between germline ends came to 21 bases. In nucleotides, the CDR3 is TGCGCCAGCAGCCAAGTAATAACCAGAAGCGGTAAGATGAACACTGAAGCTTTCTTT. It translates to CASSQVITRSGKMNTEAFF.

This rearrangement joins TRBV6-5 to TRBJ1-4; TRBD1 might be the D (6 bases). This CDR3 is 15 amino acids long. Germline V CDR1 and CDR2: MNHEY, SVGAGI. With 6 bases removed from V and 4 bases from J, the gap between germline ends came to 15 bases. This CDR3 reads CASRNTGHFNEKLFF. Written as DNA, the CDR3 is TGTGCCAGCAGGAATACGGGACACTTTAATGAAAAACTGTTTTTT.

The V and J genes are TRBV7-9 and TRBJ1-6; 9 bases agree with TRBD1. V lost 5 bases to trimming and J lost 15 bases; unmatched junction nucleotides: 11. The CDR3 covers 14 residues. Germline V lookup: CDR1 SEHNR, CDR2 FQNEAQ (reference sequence). The CDR3 nucleotides read TGTGCCAGCAGCCGGGGGGGGACAGGGCACGTCCTCCACTTT. This codes for CASSRGGTGHVLHF. The full variable domain, completed using reference TRBV7-9 and TRBJ1-6, is DTGVSQNPRHKITKRGQNVTFRCDPISEHNRLYWYRQTLGQGPEFLTYFQNEAQLEKSRLLSDRFSAERPKGSFSTLEIQRTEQGDSAMYLCASSRGGTGHVLHFGNGTRLTVT.

The chain carries TRBV11-2 and TRBJ2-7; TRBD2 matches 11 bases. Germline loops: CDR1 SGHAT, CDR2 FQNNGV. V lost 1 base, J lost 5 bases, and 13 bases stayed unmatched. This CDR3 has 18 residues. As DNA, the CDR3 is TGTGCCAGCAGCTTAGGTAGCGGGAGGGCCGGAGCTATAAACGAGCAGTACTTC. Encoded protein: CASSLGSGRAGAINEQYF.

The rearrangement uses TRBV7-9 and TRBJ2-3; possibly TRBD2 for D (5 bases). Germline V gene sequence: CDR1 SEHNR, CDR2 FQNEAQ (reference sequence). The V end lost 1 base, the J end lost 0 bases, and 5 bases lay between the germline ends. CDR3 length: 14 amino acids. The CDR3 bases are TGTGCCAGCAGCTTAGGGACTAGCACAGATACGCAGTATTTT. This sequence encodes CASSLGTSTDTQYF.

This clone was detected a few times. The chain uses TRBV30 and TRBJ2-7; 10 positions match TRBD1. Trimming removed 3 bases from V and 3 bases from J; junction bases left unmatched: 5. Germline CDR1 is GTSNPN and CDR2 is SVGIG (reference sequence). The CDR3 is 14 residues long. This CDR3 is CAWSGTGVLYEQYF. CDR3 in DNA: TGTGCCTGGAGCGGGACAGGGGTCCTCTACGAGCAGTACTTC.

This sequence joins TRBV15 and TRBJ2-7; D is unresolved. Germline CDR1 is LNHNV and CDR2 is YYDKDF (reference sequence). The CDR3 contains 13 residues. The V gene lost 1 base and the J gene lost 7 bases, with 11 bases spanning the gap. The CDR3 spells CATSRVRLREQYF. The CDR3 region has the DNA TGTGCCACCAGCAGAGTAAGGCTCAGGGAGCAGTACTTC. Variable domain in full (rest from reference TRBV15 and TRBJ2-7): DAMVIQNPRYQVTQFGKPVTLSCSQTLNHNVMYWYQQKSSQAPKLLFHYYDKDFNNEADTPDNFQSRRPNTSFCFLDIRSPGLGDTAMYLCATSRVRLREQYFGPGTRLTVT.

The chain employs TRBV4-1 and TRBJ1-4; D remains ambiguous. The length of the CDR3 is 14 residues. V was pared by 4 bases and J by 8 bases, with 14 bases between. Germline V gene lookup returns CDR1 MGHRA and CDR2 YSYEKL. The CDR3 DNA is TGCGCCAGCAGCCCCGAAGGAGGTGGGGAAAAACTGTTTTTT. The encoded protein is CASSPEGGGEKLFF.

This rearrangement joins TRBV7-2 to TRBJ1-1; TRBD1 matches at 11 bases. The length of the CDR3 is 14 residues. In germline, CDR1 is SGHTA, CDR2 FQGNSA. V dropped 5 bases and J dropped 4; count of bases not matched to a gene: 3. The CDR3 is CASSIGTGGTEAFF. For the CDR3, the DNA is TGTGCCAGCAGCATCGGGACAGGGGGCACTGAAGCTTTCTTT. The entire variable domain, with the rest obtained from reference TRBV7-2 and TRBJ1-1, is as follows: GAGVSQSPSNKVTEKGKDVELRCDPISGHTALYWYRQSLGQGLEFLIYFQGNSAPDKSGLPSDRFSAERTGGSVSTLTIQRTQQEDSAVYLCASSIGTGGTEAFFGQGTRLTVV.

The chain employs TRBV29-1 and TRBJ2-7; 7 nucleotides match TRBD1. CDR1 is SQVTM, CDR2 ANQGSEA, per germline. Trimming removed 5 bases from V and 5 bases from J; junction bases left unmatched: 3. This CDR3 is 11 amino acids long. The CDR3 here is CSVSDRDEQYF. CDR3 DNA sequence: TGCAGCGTTTCCGACAGGGACGAGCAGTACTTC.

The chain employs TRBV2 and TRBJ2-1; a possible D gene is TRBD2 (6 bases). This CDR3 has 12 residues. V lost 11 bases and J 5 bases, leaving 13 bases between the germline ends. The V gene's germline CDR1 is SNHLY and CDR2 FYNNEI. CDR3 region: CAATTRDNEQFF. CDR3 nucleotide sequence: TGTGCCGCAACGACTAGGGACAATGAGCAGTTCTTC.

This clone was seen just once. This chain uses TRBV27 with TRBJ2-1; the match to TRBD1 covers 10 bases. Germline lookup yields CDR1 MNHEY and CDR2 SMNVEV (reference sequence). The CDR3 loop spans 15 amino acids. V lost 1 base to trimming and J lost 3 bases; unmatched junction nucleotides: 0. In DNA form, the CDR3 reads TGTGCCAGCAGTTTATGGGACAGGGGCTACAATGAGCAGTTCTTC. This translates into CASSLWDRGYNEQFF.

The table lists this clone with a few counts. The chain carries TRBV10-3 and TRBJ1-1, with 8 bases fitting TRBD1. CDR1 is ENHRY and CDR2 is SYGVKD in the germline V gene. This CDR3 region has 13 residues. Unmatched junction bases numbered 1, after V lost 6 bases and J lost 1 base. Here the CDR3 DNA reads TGTGCCATCAGAGGACAGGGGAACACTGAAGCTTTCTTT. The encoded protein is CAIRGQGNTEAFF.

The rearrangement joins TRBV9 to TRBJ2-1, with D possibly being TRBD2 (6 bases). The V and J ends lost 4 bases and 4 bases respectively, with 21 bases between them. This CDR3 region has 17 residues. CDR1 SGDLS and CDR2 YYNGEE come from the germline V gene. CDR3 nucleotide sequence: TGTGCCAGCAGCCCACCCTGGCCGGGACTTCCTTACAATGAGCAGTTCTTC. Amino acid sequence: CASSPPWPGLPYNEQFF.

The V and J genes are TRBV6-1 and TRBJ2-5; a weak D match, TRBD2 (6 bases). Trimming left V 7 bases short and J 1 base short, with 10 bases between. CDR3 length: 13 residues. Per the germline V gene, CDR1 is MNHNS and CDR2 is SASEGT. CDR3 nucleotides: TGTGCCAGCAATTGGGACTTCCAAGAGACCCAGTACTTC. Encoded protein: CASNWDFQETQYF.